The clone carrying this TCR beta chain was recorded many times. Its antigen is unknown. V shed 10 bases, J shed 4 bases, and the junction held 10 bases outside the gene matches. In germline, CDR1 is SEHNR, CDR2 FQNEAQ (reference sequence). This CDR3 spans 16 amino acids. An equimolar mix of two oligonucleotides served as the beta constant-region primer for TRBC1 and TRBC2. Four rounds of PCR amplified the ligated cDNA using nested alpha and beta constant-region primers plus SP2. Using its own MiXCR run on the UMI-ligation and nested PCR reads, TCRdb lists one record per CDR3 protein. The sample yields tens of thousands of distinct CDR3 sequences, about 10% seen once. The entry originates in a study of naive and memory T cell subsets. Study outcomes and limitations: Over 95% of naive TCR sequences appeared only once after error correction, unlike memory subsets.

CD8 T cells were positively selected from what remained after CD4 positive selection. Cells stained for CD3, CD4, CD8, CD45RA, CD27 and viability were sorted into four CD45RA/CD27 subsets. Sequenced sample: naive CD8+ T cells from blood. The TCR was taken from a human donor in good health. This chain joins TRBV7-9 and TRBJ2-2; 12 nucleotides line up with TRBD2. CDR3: CAIGLAGKRVTGELFF. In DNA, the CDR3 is TGTGCCATCGGACTAGCGGGAAAGCGGGTCACCGGGGAGCTGTTTTTT.